The entry below describes one TCR beta chain. Its antigen is unidentified. These data originate in a study of T cell responses to AZD1222 COVID-19 vaccine. Clones were sequenced by immunoSEQ multiplex PCR, and TCRdb holds only the in-frame ones, with some missing. The sample carries nearly 110,000 clones, nearly 90% recorded once. The V gene end was trimmed by 7 bases and the J gene end by 3 bases; junction bases not matched to a gene: 4. The CDR3 has 14 amino acids. Germline V gene sequence: CDR1 SNHLY, CDR2 FYNNEI. Findings and limits, study-wide: With two AZD1222 doses given, Spike-specific TCR breadth and depth both rose. The sample set comprised mostly white British donors with more females, and clonal diversity was possibly underestimated. Only a handful of individuals given AZD1222 were seropositive at baseline.

The V gene is TRBV2, the J gene TRBJ1-3; 9 bases align to TRBD1. This sequence originates from an adult who received the AZD1222 COVID-19 vaccine. Sequences were derived from peripheral blood, sampled 28 days after the second AZD1222 dose. Here the CDR3 DNA reads TGTGCCAGCAAGGACAGGGGAAGTGGAAACACCATATATTTT. Translation: CASKDRGSGNTIYF.